This TCR beta chain was sequenced for a study of T cell responses to AZD1222 COVID-19 vaccine. V was cut by 5 bases and J by 5 bases, with 12 bases left in between. Germline V gene lookup returns CDR1 MGHDK and CDR2 SYGVNS. This CDR3 spans 13 amino acids. TCRdb's copy holds only in-frame clones and misses some; the assay was immunoSEQ multiplex PCR. The sample consists of about 200,000 clones, around nine tenths of them appearing once. The rearrangement uses TRBV25-1 and TRBJ1-2; possibly TRBD1 for D (5 bases). The sequence derives from an adult who received the MenACWY meningococcal vaccine as a control. This specimen consisted of peripheral blood, obtained 28 days after the second dose of the MenACWY control vaccine. CDR3 region: CASSRGGGYGYTF. CDR3 in DNA: TGTGCCAGCAGTCGCGGGGGAGGGTATGGCTACACCTTC.